The T cell receptor beta chain described here comes from a study of regulatory T cells in long-lasting Graves disease. General study results and limits: New patients shared 966 public clonotypes, and persistent patients shared more, with 2,741.

This clonotype has a count of ten or more. The target antigen is unknown. Time point indicated: newly diagnosed GD, antithyroid drugs for less than 3 months. PBMC-derived RNA was used for the TCR library. V shed 0 bases, J shed 7 bases, and the junction held 5 bases outside the gene matches. CDR1 SGHAT and CDR2 FQNNGV come from the germline V gene. This CDR3 spans 14 amino acids. Library construction for TCR beta used iRepertoire HTBI primers and Arm-PCR of CDR3 regions. TCRdb fed the multiplex PCR reads into MiXCR, producing one record per CDR3 protein. The sample has hundreds of thousands of distinct CDR3 sequences; roughly 15% are singletons. In addition, the sample was reused for a study of T cells in Graves' hyperthyroidism and ophthalmopathy.

This TCR was recovered from a woman aged 30 to 39 with Graves disease. The chain links TRBV11-2 to TRBJ1-2; 7 positions match TRBD1. The material sequenced was peripheral blood mononuclear cells (PBMCs), taken at new diagnosis, from a patient treated with antithyroid drugs. The CDR3 DNA reads TGTGCCAGCAGCTTAGACCAGGGGGGCGGTGGCTACACCTTC. Its protein is CASSLDQGGGGYTF.